The sequence of this T cell receptor (beta chain) was determined in a study of blood T cell repertoires in COVID-19. Overall study context: COVID-19 samples collected from the United States, Italy and Spain covered acute and convalescent phases. T cells, B-cell-depleted T cells, or PBMCs provided the cDNA or gDNA that served as material.

As handled by the study authors: Amplification of reference gene primers was used by the study to estimate nucleated cell counts. Libraries were prepared by immunoSEQ multiplex PCR; TCRdb keeps only in-frame clonotypes and omits some of them. The V and J calls and clone size are taken from that table; D and trimming were inferred from the DNA. The data hold roughly 16,000 clones, with approximately 85% observed a single time. Trimming removed 5 bases from V and 5 bases from J; junction bases left unmatched: 14. The CDR3 loop spans 16 amino acids. Germline assignment: CDR1 MNHEY and CDR2 SMNVEV (reference sequence).

What was sequenced was peripheral blood. This clonotype originated in a man at least 80 years old with active COVID-19. The genes are TRBV27 and TRBJ1-2; 7 nucleotides agree with TRBD1. CDR3 residues: CASSPYPGQIFYGYTF. DNA of the CDR3: TGTGCCAGCAGTCCTTATCCGGGACAGATTTTTTATGGCTACACCTTC.